The following is a T cell receptor (beta chain) sequence with its context. No antigen is known for it. A far larger clone is just one base off, so this is likely a read error. The same CDR3 can be traced to other DNA sequences in this sample. This sample stems from a study of beta chain features in type 1 diabetes (dated by TCRdb to between 2017 and 2018). Regarding the complete study: Mean age, gender distribution, total cell number and subset yield were not different between patients and healthy donors. A total of over 90,000,000 sorted cells were examined across all samples, and a strong correlation was observed between cell number per subset and RNA yield. In the study, TCRB repertoires of sorted circulating CD4+ T cell subsets from recently diagnosed type 1 diabetes patients were compared with those of matched healthy donors. Naive and central memory subsets were obtained from all 30 or so donors, but regulatory and stem cell-like memory subsets were isolated from only 8 patients and 8 healthy donors. Findings and caveats that apply to the study as a whole: A moderate but significant shortening of TCRB CDR3 length was observed in type 1 diabetes patients in all four CD4+ subsets. Because small numbers of individuals were included in the HLA sub-analyses, any influence of HLA type on TCRB rearrangement was left unresolved. Sequencing cDNA rather than genomic DNA could over-represent highly expressing activated cells, although activation and CD3 levels did not differ between groups. Shorter templates might be favored by PCR, yet because patient and control samples were amplified and corrected together, any such skew would affect both groups equally. The naive, central memory and regulatory TCRB repertoires appeared to resemble one another more closely among patients than among healthy donors. At VDJ recombination sites, type 1 diabetes patients had fewer insertions and more deleted nucleotides, which implies abnormalities in thymic rearrangement.

CDR1 and CDR2, looked up from the germline V gene (reference sequence), are SGHNT and YYREEE. From V the trimming removes 4 bases and from J it removes 7 bases, while the gene matches leave 15 bases of the junction unaccounted for. Measured from the cysteine to the phenylalanine, the CDR3 is 16 residues long. The kept DNA is CDR3 alone, 48 bases in frame from the first base. Each donor gave one peripheral blood draw, approximately 120 mL on average, collected into heparinised tubes. A BD FACSAria II was used to sort naive, central memory, regulatory and stem cell-like memory CD4+ T cells with a panel that included CD45RO, CCR7, CD25, CD127, CD95 and CD27. All sorted populations exceeded 95% purity. PBMCs were isolated right away by Lymphoprep density gradient centrifugation and were stained directly, without culture. So that batch effects would be minimized, each experiment stained and sorted samples in pairs, pairing one healthy donor with one patient.

The entire isolated RNA was reverse transcribed using the High Capacity cDNA Reverse Transcription Kit, and thus expressed TCRB transcripts were sequenced. Deep immunoSEQ sequencing was performed on naive, central memory and regulatory T cell samples, with an average of about 4 million total reads per sample. Sorted cells were lysed in RLT buffer and RNA was extracted with DNase-treated RNeasy Micro or Mini kits, depending on cell number. Each cell subset was processed on its own to prevent cross-contamination, while patient and healthy donor samples were processed together. Using the immunoSEQ multiplex PCR, TCRB sequences were amplified from cDNA into 87-bp fragments spanning the CDR3 region. Sequencing of the amplicons was performed on the Illumina HiSeq platform. Per the authors' processing: Synthetic template baselines were used to correct PCR bias computationally, reads within Hamming distance 2 were collapsed, and singletons that could not be merged were discarded. Reads were aligned to IMGT to assign V, D and J genes, CDR3 length, and insertions or deletions at six rearrangement sites. Within each subset, clonotype counts were normalized to the number of sorted cells before true diversity and Gini coefficients were calculated with the tcR R package. The overlap coefficient, calculated on TCRB nucleotide sequences, was used to quantify repertoire sharing. TCRdb carries this immuneACCESS record with in-frame sequences only. Its versions omit some clonotypes, under half of them owing to an unresolved V gene in the studies checked, with the rest unexplained. V and J calls plus clone size are reproduced from that table; the DNA served to infer D and trimming. The sample data list about 150,000 clones, and roughly 11% of these were observed just once. Jointly, the top ten make up roughly 1.9% of the sample.

Here the chain combines TRBV5-4 and TRBJ2-5; 8 nucleotides in the junction match TRBD1. This receptor was identified in a man aged 18 to 30 in good health. Sequencing was performed on central memory CD4+ T cells from blood. The CDR3 protein sequence reads: CASSGAQGAPQTTQYF. The bases are TGTGCCAGCAGCGGGGCGCAGGGGGCCCCACAGACGACCCAGTACTTC.